The 19 T cell receptor beta chains presented below share a single source sample, sequenced in a study of regulatory T cells in long-lasting Graves disease. The TCR beta library used iRepertoire HTBI primers with Arm-PCR amplification of CDR3. TCRdb re-derived calls from the multiplex PCR reads in MiXCR, one entry per CDR3 protein. The sample lists under 250,000 distinct CDR3 sequences; around a fifth were seen once. The time point was: newly diagnosed GD, antithyroid drugs for less than 3 months. Following extraction of RNA from PBMCs, that RNA was used to make the TCR library. The same data also contributed to another study, on T cells in Graves' hyperthyroidism and ophthalmopathy.

Sequencing was performed on peripheral blood mononuclear cells (PBMCs), taken at new diagnosis, from a patient treated with antithyroid drugs. These receptors all come from a woman under 40 with Graves disease.

This clonotype came up many times. The gene calls are TRBV7-6 and TRBJ1-3; D call uncertain. This CDR3 contains 16 residues. The germline gives CDR1 SGHVS, CDR2 FNYEAQ. Trimming cost V 1 base and J 0 bases, with 10 bases left between them. The CDR3 reads CASSLVVDDSGNTIYF. CDR3 sequence (DNA): TGTGCCAGCAGCTTAGTGGTCGACGACTCTGGAAACACCATATATTTT.

The V gene is TRBV11-3, the J gene TRBJ2-1; 9 positions agree with TRBD2. Germline lookup yields CDR1 SGHNT and CDR2 YENEEA. Trimming at V came to 5 bases and at J to 4 bases, leaving 6 bases not matched to a gene. The length of the CDR3 is 15 residues. The DNA of the CDR3 is TGTGCCAGCAGCCACAGCGGGGGGACGTACAATGAGCAGTTCTTC. The encoded protein is CASSHSGGTYNEQFF.

A remark on this clonotype: A much larger clone sits a single nucleotide away, making a read error possible. V and J are TRBV19 and TRBJ1-2; D not resolved. This CDR3 has 11 residues. Germline V gene data show CDR1 as LNHDA and CDR2 as SQIVND (reference sequence). V lost 4 bases and J 8 bases, leaving 8 bases between the germline ends. DNA for the CDR3: TGTGCCAGTAGTACTCAGAGCGGCTACACCTTC. This sequence encodes CASSTQSGYTF.

This clonotype was counted ten times or more. The genes are TRBV6-1 and TRBJ2-6, with TRBD1 matching 12 bases. The CDR3 sequence is 19 residues long. Germline assignment: CDR1 MNHNS and CDR2 SASEGT. With V trimmed by 6 bases and J by 2 bases, 11 bases remained unmatched. CDR3 residues: CASREKPGTGGPGANVLTF. The CDR3 nucleotides read TGTGCCAGCAGGGAAAAGCCGGGGACAGGGGGCCCTGGGGCCAACGTCCTGACTTTC.

This clonotype was detected only a few times. This sequence joins TRBV7-9 and TRBJ2-2; 9 bases agree with TRBD2. CDR3 length equals 15 residues. Germline loops: CDR1 SEHNR, CDR2 FQNEAQ (reference sequence). V dropped 8 bases and J dropped 6; count of bases not matched to a gene: 10. The CDR3: CASRSAGGLSGELFF. CDR3 nucleotide sequence: TGTGCCAGCCGCAGCGCGGGGGGGCTTTCCGGGGAGCTGTTTTTT.

This clonotype came up once. J is TRBJ2-7 and V is TRBV12-3 or TRBV12-4; 7 bases fit TRBD1. This CDR3 contains 16 residues. The junction had 5 bases not matched to a gene; V was cut back by 0 bases and J by 0 bases. CDR3 protein: CASSLAYGQASYEQYF. Written as DNA, the CDR3 is TGTGCCAGCAGTTTAGCGTATGGACAGGCCTCCTACGAGCAGTACTTC.

This clonotype was observed many times. V and J are TRBV12-3 or TRBV12-4 and TRBJ2-7; 12 positions match TRBD1. The V segment lost 6 bases and the J segment 5 bases; nucleotides outside the gene matches: 8. CDR3 length: 15 residues. CDR3 residues: CASSRRGQGAHEQYF. CDR3 DNA sequence: TGTGCCAGCAGCCGAAGGGGACAGGGGGCCCACGAGCAGTACTTC.

This clonotype was counted ten times or more. V and J are TRBV11-2 and TRBJ2-5, with D hard to call. This CDR3 has 12 residues. CDR1 and CDR2 (germline): SGHAT, FQNNGV. Trimming stripped 0 bases from V and 5 bases from J, with 4 bases between. CDR3 amino acids: CASSLDWETQYF. For the CDR3, the DNA is TGTGCCAGCAGCTTAGATTGGGAGACCCAGTACTTC.

This clonotype was found a few times. The rearrangement links TRBV19 to TRBJ1-2; 7 nucleotides match TRBD1. V lost 6 bases and J lost 4; bases outside the gene matches: 11. The germline gives CDR1 LNHDA, CDR2 SQIVND (reference sequence). The CDR3 contains 15 residues. CDR3 DNA: TGTGCCAGTAGCGGACAAGGGGGCCCAGGCTATGGCTACACCTTC. Its translation is CASSGQGGPGYGYTF.

This clonotype was detected a few times. The genes are TRBV7-3 and TRBJ2-3; 8 bases map to TRBD2. CDR1 and CDR2 from the germline V gene are SGHTA and FQGTGA. The CDR3 consists of 14 residues. V lost 5 bases, J lost 6 bases, and 7 bases stayed unmatched. The CDR3 region is CASSPGLAYDTQYF. Here the CDR3 DNA reads TGTGCCAGCAGCCCAGGACTAGCATACGATACGCAGTATTTT.

This sequence joins TRBV30 and TRBJ2-7; 9 bases are a match to TRBD2. The CDR3 loop spans 23 amino acids. Germline CDR1 reads GTSNPN; CDR2 reads SVGIG (reference sequence). The V segment lost 0 bases and the J segment 7 bases; nucleotides outside the gene matches: 34. CDR3 loop: CAWSVVDYPWGGASGKPPREQYF. In nucleotides, the CDR3 is TGTGCCTGGAGTGTAGTGGATTACCCTTGGGGGGGCGCTAGCGGGAAGCCCCCGCGAGAGCAGTACTTC.

This clonotype was observed many times. This chain uses TRBV7-2 with TRBJ2-1; D not certain. This CDR3 region has 12 residues. Between the trimmed V and J ends, which lost 2 bases and 8 bases, there was a span of 7 bases. Germline V gene lookup returns CDR1 SGHTA and CDR2 FQGNSA. The CDR3 region has the DNA TGTGCCAGCAGCTTAATACCGCATGAGCAGTTCTTC. Translating gives CASSLIPHEQFF.

This clonotype has at least ten counts. The chain has TRBV20-1 and TRBJ2-5; TRBD2 might be the D (6 bases). The ends were cut back, 6 bases at V and 4 bases at J, with 15 bases in the middle. CDR1 is DFQATT, CDR2 SNEGSKA, per germline (reference sequence). This CDR3 spans 13 amino acids. CDR3: CSAHGGVRETQYF. CDR3 sequence (DNA): TGCAGTGCCCATGGAGGGGTTCGAGAGACCCAGTACTTC.

This clonotype was recorded many times. V gene TRBV30 combines with J gene TRBJ2-3; 10 nucleotides line up with TRBD2. Looked up from germline, CDR1 is GTSNPN and CDR2 is SVGIG (reference sequence). With V trimmed by 2 bases and J by 6 bases, 5 bases remained unmatched. The CDR3 contains 14 residues. The DNA of the CDR3 is TGTGCCTGGAGTCCGGGACTAGCGAGGGATACGCAGTATTTT. Translating gives CAWSPGLARDTQYF.

This clonotype occurred many times. The rearrangement joins TRBV5-1 to TRBJ2-7, with D possibly TRBD1 on 5 matching bases. The germline V and J ends were trimmed by 6 bases and 3 bases, with 16 bases remaining between them. This CDR3 is 14 amino acids long. Germline CDR1 and CDR2: SGHRS and YFSETQ. As DNA, the CDR3 is TGCGCCAGCACACAGGACGGACGGAGCTACGAGCAGTACTTC. Translated: CASTQDGRSYEQYF.

This clonotype appeared many times. The chain employs TRBV30 and TRBJ2-6, with a tentative D call TRBD1 (5 bases). CDR3 length equals 14 residues. Trimming pared 4 bases from V and 3 bases from J, leaving 10 bases between. Germline V CDR1 and CDR2: GTSNPN, SVGIG (reference sequence). The CDR3 coding sequence is TGTGCCTGGAACCAGGGTAGTGGGGCCAACGTCCTGACTTTC. This translates into CAWNQGSGANVLTF. Drawing the rest from reference TRBV30 and TRBJ2-6, the complete variable domain is SQTIHQWPATLVQPVGSPLSLECTVEGTSNPNLYWYRQAAGRGLQLLFYSVGIGQISSEVPQNLSASRPQDRQFILSSKKLLLSDSGFYLCAWNQGSGANVLTFGAGSRLTVL.

This clonotype was counted ten times or more. CDR3 region: CASSLLGLGEKLFF. The DNA of the CDR3 is TGTGCCAGCAGTTTATTGGGGTTGGGGGAAAAACTGTTTTTT. The chain couples TRBV12-3 or TRBV12-4 to TRBJ1-4; no clear D gene. The CDR3 runs 14 residues. V dropped 2 bases and J dropped 8 bases, with 12 bases sitting between them.

This clonotype was counted at least ten times. The chain couples TRBV14 to TRBJ2-1, with a possible D match to TRBD2 (5 bases). The CDR3 extends over 16 amino acids. Trimming shortened V by 4 bases and J by 0 bases, and 13 bases separated the two germline ends. Looked up from germline, CDR1 is SGHDN and CDR2 is FVKESK. In nucleotides, the CDR3 is TGTGCCAGCAGCCTTTCTAGCTTTAGCTCCTACAATGAGCAGTTCTTC. It encodes CASSLSSFSSYNEQFF.

This clonotype was seen ten or more times. This sequence joins TRBV20-1 and TRBJ2-1, with 14 bases fitting TRBD2. Germline assignment: CDR1 DFQATT and CDR2 SNEGSKA (reference sequence). This CDR3 has 18 amino acids. With V trimmed by 1 base and J by 4 bases, 9 bases remained unmatched. CDR3 residues: CSARAGTSGGVGYNEQFF. CDR3 DNA sequence: TGCAGTGCTAGAGCCGGGACTAGCGGGGGAGTTGGGTACAATGAGCAGTTCTTC.